Listed below are T cell receptor beta chains from one sample, sequenced in a study of glioma-infiltrating T cells after dendritic cell vaccination. Sequencing was performed with immunoSEQ multiplex PCR; in TCRdb, only in-frame clones are kept and a portion is missing. In the table there are 50,000 to 80,000 clones, roughly four fifths of which are singletons. This specimen was blood, taken before dendritic cell vaccination. The origin of the receptors is a human donor with glioblastoma. Each CDR3 is given with its conserved first and last residue. D genes are given only for firm matches. Size values are once, few and many counts, or a class for expanded clones, and some rows have none.

TRBV5-1	once	.	TRBJ2-2	TGCGCCAGCAGCTTGGTCAGGGTAGAAACCGGGGAGCTGTTTTTT	CASSLVRVETGELFF
TRBV10-3	few	TRBD1	TRBJ2-6	TGTGCCATCGGGGACAGGGTAGCCGCTGGGGCCAACGTCCTGACTTTC	CAIGDRVAAGANVLTF
TRBV7-2	once	.	TRBJ2-7	TGTGCCAGCAGCTTTGGACGGAGAAGCGGGCTATCCTACGAGCAGTACTTC	CASSFGRRSGLSYEQYF
TRBV6-1	.	TRBD1	TRBJ1-4	TGTGCCAGCAGCAACAGGGGGAAGGGAGAAAAACTGTTTTTT	CASSNRGKGEKLFF
TRBV11-3	.	.	TRBJ2-7	TGTGCCAGCAGCTTACGGCTGGGGCCGTCCTACGAGCAGTACTTC	CASSLRLGPSYEQYF
TRBV6-4	few	.	TRBJ2-1	TGTGCCAGCAGTGATGGCGGGATTGGTGAGCAGTTCTTC	CASSDGGIGEQFF
TRBV29-1	.	TRBD1	TRBJ1-2	TGCAGCGTGACTACAGGGGGGCACGGCTACACCTTC	CSVTTGGHGYTF
TRBV30	few	TRBD1	TRBJ1-6	TGTGCCTGGAAAGTCGGGACAGGGGCTTCACCCCTCCACTTT	CAWKVGTGASPLHF
TRBV5-4	.	TRBD2	TRBJ2-7	TGTGCCAGCAGCTTGGCCGGCGGGGGGAGTTACTACGAGCAGTACTTC	CASSLAGGGSYYEQYF
TRBV29-1	.	TRBD2	TRBJ2-7	TGCAGCGTTGATAGCTACCTAGCGGGGCCTTTCTACGAGCAGTACTTC	CSVDSYLAGPFYEQYF
TRBV19	few	.	TRBJ2-1	TGTGCCAGTAGTGGCCTGGGGAGCTACAATGAGCAGTTCTTC	CASSGLGSYNEQFF